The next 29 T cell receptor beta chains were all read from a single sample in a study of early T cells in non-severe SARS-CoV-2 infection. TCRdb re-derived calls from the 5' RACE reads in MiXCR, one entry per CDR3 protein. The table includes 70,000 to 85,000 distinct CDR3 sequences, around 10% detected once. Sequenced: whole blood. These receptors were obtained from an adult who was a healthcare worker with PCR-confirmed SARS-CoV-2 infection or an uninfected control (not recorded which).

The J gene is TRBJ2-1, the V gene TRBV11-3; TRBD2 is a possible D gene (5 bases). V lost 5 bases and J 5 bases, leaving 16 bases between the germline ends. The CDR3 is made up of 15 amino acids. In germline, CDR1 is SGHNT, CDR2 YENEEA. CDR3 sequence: CASSGNGLTNNEQFF. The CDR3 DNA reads TGTGCCAGCAGCGGGAACGGACTCACTAACAATGAGCAGTTCTTC.

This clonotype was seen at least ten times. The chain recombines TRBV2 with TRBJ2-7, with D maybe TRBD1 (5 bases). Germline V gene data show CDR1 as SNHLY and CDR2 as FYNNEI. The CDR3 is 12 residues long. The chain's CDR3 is CVPTGANYEQYF. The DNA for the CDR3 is TGTGTCCCCACAGGAGCTAACTACGAGCAGTACTTC.

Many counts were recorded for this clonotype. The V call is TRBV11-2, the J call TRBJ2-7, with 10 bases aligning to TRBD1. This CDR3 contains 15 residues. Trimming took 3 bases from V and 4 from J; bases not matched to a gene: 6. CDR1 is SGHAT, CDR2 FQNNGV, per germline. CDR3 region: CASSFGGTGVYEQYF. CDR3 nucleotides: TGTGCCAGCAGCTTCGGCGGGACAGGGGTTTACGAGCAGTACTTC. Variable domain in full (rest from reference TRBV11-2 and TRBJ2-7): EAGVAQSPRYKIIEKRQSVAFWCNPISGHATLYWYQQILGQGPKLLIQFQNNGVVDDSQLPKDRFSAERLKGVDSTLKIQPAKLEDSAVYLCASSFGGTGVYEQYFGPGTRLTVT.

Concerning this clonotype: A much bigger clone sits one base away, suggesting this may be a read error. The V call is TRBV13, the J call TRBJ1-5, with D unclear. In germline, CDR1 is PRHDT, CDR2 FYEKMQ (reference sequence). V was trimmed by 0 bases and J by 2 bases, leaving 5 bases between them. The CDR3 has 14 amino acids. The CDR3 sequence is CASSLGGGNQPQHF. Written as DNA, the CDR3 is TGTGCCAGCAGCTTAGGGGGTGGCAATCAGCCCCAGCATTTT.

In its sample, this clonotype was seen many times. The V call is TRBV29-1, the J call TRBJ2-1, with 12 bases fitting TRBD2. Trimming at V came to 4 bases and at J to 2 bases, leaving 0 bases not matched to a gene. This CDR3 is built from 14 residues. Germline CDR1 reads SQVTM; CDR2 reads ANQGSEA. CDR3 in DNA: TGCAGCGTTGGGACTAGCGGGACCTACAATGAGCAGTTCTTC. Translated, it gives CSVGTSGTYNEQFF.

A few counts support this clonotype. CDR3 in DNA: TGTGCCAGCAGAAAATCCGGGACACCGATACAAGAGACCCAGTACTTC. Residues: CASRKSGTPIQETQYF. The chain carries TRBV28 and TRBJ2-5; tentatively, D is TRBD1 (6 bases). Germline-derived CDR1 and CDR2 are MDHEN and SYDVKM. The CDR3 has 16 amino acids. V gave up 6 bases and J gave up 2 bases, with 19 bases separating them.

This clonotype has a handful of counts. Here the CDR3 DNA reads TGTGCCAGCTCCCCGCCCGGACAAGGAATAAACACCGGGGAGCTGTTTTTT. Amino acid sequence: CASSPPGQGINTGELFF. This sequence joins TRBV18 and TRBJ2-2, with D possibly TRBD1 on 5 matching bases. V lost 6 bases to trimming and J lost 2 bases, with 19 bases between them. CDR1 KGHSH and CDR2 LQKENI come from the germline V gene. The length of the CDR3 is 17 residues.

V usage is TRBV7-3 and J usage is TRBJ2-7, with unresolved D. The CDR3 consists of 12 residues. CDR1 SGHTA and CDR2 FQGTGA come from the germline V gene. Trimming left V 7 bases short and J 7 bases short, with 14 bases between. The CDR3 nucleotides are TGTGCCAGCACGGTCCTGGAATGGGAGCAGTACTTC. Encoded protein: CASTVLEWEQYF.

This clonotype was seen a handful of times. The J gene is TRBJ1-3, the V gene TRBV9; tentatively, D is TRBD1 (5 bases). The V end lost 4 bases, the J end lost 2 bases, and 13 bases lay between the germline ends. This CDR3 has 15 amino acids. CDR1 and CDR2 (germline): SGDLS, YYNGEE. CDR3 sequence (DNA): TGTGCCAGCAGCTCAAGGACAATGGCTGGAAACACCATATATTTT. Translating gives CASSSRTMAGNTIYF.

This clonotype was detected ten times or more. The DNA of the CDR3 is TGTGCCAGCAGTTCTGCGGGACGGAACTATGGCTACACCTTC. Its protein product is CASSSAGRNYGYTF. The chain has TRBV6-5 and TRBJ1-2; D is perhaps TRBD1 (5 bases). Germline lookup yields CDR1 MNHEY and CDR2 SVGAGI. V was trimmed by 4 bases and J by 2 bases, leaving 11 bases between them. This CDR3 spans 14 amino acids.

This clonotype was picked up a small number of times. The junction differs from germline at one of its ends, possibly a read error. CDR3 amino acids: CASSSGTSASEQFF. CDR3 DNA: TGTGCTAGCAGCTCCGGGACTAGCGCCAGTGAGCAGTTCTTC. J is TRBJ2-1 and V is TRBV7-7; 10 positions match TRBD2. Germline CDR1 and CDR2: SSHAT and FNYEAQ (reference sequence). This CDR3 is 14 amino acids long. Looking up the rest from reference TRBV7-7 and TRBJ2-1 gives the full variable domain: GAGVSQSPRYKVTKRGQDVTLRCDPISSHATLYWYQQALGQGPEFLTYFNYEAQPDKSGLPSDRFSAERPEGSISTLTIQRTEQRDSAMYRCASSSGTSASEQFFGPGTRLTVL.

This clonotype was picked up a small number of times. CDR3 loop: CSAPGLAGGAFNEQFF. CDR3 sequence (DNA): TGCAGTGCTCCAGGACTAGCGGGGGGGGCTTTCAATGAGCAGTTCTTC. The chain has TRBV20-1 and TRBJ2-1, with 15 nucleotides matching TRBD2. The CDR3 sequence is 16 residues long. Unmatched junction bases numbered 8, after V lost 5 bases and J lost 6 bases. Germline lookup yields CDR1 DFQATT and CDR2 SNEGSKA (reference sequence).

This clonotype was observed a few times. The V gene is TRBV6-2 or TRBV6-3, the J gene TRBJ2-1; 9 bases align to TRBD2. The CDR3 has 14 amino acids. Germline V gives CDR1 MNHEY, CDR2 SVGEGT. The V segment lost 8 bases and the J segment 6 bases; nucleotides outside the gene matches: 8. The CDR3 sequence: CASEEAGGFNEQFF. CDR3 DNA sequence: TGTGCCAGCGAGGAGGCGGGAGGGTTCAATGAGCAGTTCTTC.

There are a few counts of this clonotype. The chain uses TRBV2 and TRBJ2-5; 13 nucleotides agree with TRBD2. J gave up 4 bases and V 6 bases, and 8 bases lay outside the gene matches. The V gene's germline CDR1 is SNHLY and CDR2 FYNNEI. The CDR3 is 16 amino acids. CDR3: CASRRLAGGGGETQYF. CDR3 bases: TGTGCCAGCAGGAGACTAGCGGGGGGCGGCGGAGAGACCCAGTACTTC.

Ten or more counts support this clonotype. The CDR3 coding sequence is TGCAGTGCTCAACTACACACAGATACGCAGTATTTT. It yields the protein CSAQLHTDTQYF. V gene TRBV20-1 combines with J gene TRBJ2-3; no definite D call. CDR1 is DFQATT, CDR2 SNEGSKA, per germline (reference sequence). CDR3 length: 12 residues. Trimming took 5 bases from V and 2 from J, leaving 8 bases between them.

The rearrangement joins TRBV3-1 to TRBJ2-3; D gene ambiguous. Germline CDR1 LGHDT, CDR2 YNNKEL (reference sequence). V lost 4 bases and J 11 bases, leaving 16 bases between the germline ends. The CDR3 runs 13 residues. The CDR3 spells CASSPGPLSGQYF. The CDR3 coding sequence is TGTGCCAGCAGCCCCGGACCCCTCTCGGGGCAGTATTTT.

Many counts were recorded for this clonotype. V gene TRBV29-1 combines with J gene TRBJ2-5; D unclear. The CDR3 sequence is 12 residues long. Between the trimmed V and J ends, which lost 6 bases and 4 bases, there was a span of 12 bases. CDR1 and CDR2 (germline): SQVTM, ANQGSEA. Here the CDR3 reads CSVNWALETQYF. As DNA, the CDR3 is TGCAGCGTCAATTGGGCCTTAGAGACCCAGTACTTC.

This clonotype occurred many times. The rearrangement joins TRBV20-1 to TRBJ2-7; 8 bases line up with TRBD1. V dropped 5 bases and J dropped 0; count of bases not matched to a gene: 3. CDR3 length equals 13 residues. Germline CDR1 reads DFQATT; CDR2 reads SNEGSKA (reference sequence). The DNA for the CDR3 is TGCAGTGCTCGGACAGGGAGCTCCTACGAGCAGTACTTC. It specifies CSARTGSSYEQYF.

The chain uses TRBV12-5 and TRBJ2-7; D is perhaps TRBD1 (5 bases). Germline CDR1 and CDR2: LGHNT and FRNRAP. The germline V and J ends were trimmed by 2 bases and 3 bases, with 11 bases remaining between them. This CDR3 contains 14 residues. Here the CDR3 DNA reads TGTGCTAGTGGTTTGTGGGGCAGGGTCTACGAGCAGTACTTC. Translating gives CASGLWGRVYEQYF.

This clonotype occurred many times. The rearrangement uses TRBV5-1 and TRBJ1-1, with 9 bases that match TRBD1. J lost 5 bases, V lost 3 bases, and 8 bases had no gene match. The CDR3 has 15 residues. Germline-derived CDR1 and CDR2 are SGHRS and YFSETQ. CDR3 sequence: CASSSPLQGATEAFF. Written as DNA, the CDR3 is TGCGCCAGCAGCTCACCCCTACAGGGGGCGACTGAAGCTTTCTTT.

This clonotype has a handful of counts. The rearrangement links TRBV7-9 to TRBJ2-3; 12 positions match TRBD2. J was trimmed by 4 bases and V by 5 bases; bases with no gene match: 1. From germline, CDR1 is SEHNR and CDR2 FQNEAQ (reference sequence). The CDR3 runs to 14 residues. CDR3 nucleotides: TGTGCCAGCAGCCCTAGCGGGGGGGCAGATACGCAGTATTTT. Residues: CASSPSGGADTQYF.

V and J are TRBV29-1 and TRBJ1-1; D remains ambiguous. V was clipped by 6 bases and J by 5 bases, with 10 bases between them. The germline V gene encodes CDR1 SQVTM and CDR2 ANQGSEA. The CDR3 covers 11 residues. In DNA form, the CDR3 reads TGCAGCGTGCCGGAGGGTACTGAAGCTTTCTTT. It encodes CSVPEGTEAFF.

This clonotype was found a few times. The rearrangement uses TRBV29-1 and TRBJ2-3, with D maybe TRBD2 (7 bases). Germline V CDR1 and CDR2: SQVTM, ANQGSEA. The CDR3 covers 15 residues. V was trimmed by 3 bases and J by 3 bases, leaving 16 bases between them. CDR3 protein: CSVDLGLGGTDTQYF. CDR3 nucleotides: TGCAGCGTTGATTTAGGACTAGGGGGGACAGATACGCAGTATTTT.

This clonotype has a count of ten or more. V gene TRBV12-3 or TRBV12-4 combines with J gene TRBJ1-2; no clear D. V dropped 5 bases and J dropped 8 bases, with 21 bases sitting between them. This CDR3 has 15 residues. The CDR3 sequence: CASSMDPPLSWGYTF. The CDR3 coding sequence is TGTGCCAGCAGTATGGATCCGCCTCTATCCTGGGGCTACACCTTC.

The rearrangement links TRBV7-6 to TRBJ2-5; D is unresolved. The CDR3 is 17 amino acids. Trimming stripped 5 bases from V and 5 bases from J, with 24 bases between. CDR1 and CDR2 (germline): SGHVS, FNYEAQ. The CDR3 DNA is TGTGCCAGCAGCCCTCGCCGCTCGGGTCCTAAGAGCGAGACCCAGTACTTC. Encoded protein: CASSPRRSGPKSETQYF. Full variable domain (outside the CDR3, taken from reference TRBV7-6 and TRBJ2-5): GAGVSQSPRYKVTKRGQDVALRCDPISGHVSLYWYRQALGQGPEFLTYFNYEAQQDKSGLPNDRFSAERPEGSISTLTIQRTEQRDSAMYRCASSPRRSGPKSETQYFGPGTRLLVL.

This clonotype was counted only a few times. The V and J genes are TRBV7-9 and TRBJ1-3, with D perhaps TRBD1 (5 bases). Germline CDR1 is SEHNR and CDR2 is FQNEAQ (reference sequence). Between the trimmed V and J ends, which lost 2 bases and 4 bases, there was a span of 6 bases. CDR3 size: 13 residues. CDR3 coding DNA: TGTGCCAGCAGCTTAAGACAGGGAAACACCATATATTTT. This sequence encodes CASSLRQGNTIYF. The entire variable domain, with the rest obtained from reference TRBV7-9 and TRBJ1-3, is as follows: DTGVSQNPRHKITKRGQNVTFRCDPISEHNRLYWYRQTLGQGPEFLTYFQNEAQLEKSRLLSDRFSAERPKGSFSTLEIQRTEQGDSAMYLCASSLRQGNTIYFGEGSWLTVV.

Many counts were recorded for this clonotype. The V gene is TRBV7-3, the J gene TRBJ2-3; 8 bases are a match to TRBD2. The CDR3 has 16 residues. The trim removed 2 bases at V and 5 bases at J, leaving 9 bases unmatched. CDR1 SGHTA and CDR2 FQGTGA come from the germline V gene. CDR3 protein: CASSLFSGGAGDTQYF. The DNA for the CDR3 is TGTGCCAGCAGCTTATTCTCCGGGGGGGCCGGAGATACGCAGTATTTT.

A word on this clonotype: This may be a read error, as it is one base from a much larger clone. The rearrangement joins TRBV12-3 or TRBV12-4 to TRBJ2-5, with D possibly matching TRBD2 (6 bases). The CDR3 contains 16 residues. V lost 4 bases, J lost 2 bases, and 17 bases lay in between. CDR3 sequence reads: CASSSSDRRGQETQYF. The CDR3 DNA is TGTGCCAGCAGTTCCTCAGACCGGAGGGGACAAGAGACCCAGTACTTC.

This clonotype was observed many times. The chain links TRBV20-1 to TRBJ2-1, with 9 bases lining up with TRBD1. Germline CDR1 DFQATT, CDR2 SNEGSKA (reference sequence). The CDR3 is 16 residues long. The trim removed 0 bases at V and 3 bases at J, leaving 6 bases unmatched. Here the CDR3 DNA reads TGCAGTGCTAGAGACCTACAGGGGGCTTTCTACAATGAGCAGTTCTTC. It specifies CSARDLQGAFYNEQFF.